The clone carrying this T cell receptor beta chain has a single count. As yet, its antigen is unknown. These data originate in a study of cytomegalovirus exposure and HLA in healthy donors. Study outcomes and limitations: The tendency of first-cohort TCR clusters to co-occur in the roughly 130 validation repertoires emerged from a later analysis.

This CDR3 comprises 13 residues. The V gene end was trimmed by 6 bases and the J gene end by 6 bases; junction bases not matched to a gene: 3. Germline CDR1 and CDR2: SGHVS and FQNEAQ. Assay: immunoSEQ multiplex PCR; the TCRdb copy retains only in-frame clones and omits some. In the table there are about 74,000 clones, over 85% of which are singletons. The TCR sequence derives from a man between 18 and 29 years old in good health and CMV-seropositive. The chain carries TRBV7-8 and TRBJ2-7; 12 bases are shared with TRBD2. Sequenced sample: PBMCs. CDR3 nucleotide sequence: TGTGCCAGCAGATTGGGACTAGCGGGCGAGCAGTACTTC. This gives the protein CASRLGLAGEQYF. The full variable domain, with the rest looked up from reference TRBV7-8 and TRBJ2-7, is GAGVSQSPRYKVAKRGQDVALRCDPISGHVSLFWYQQALGQGPEFLTYFQNEAQLDKSGLPSDRFFAERPEGSVSTLKIQRTQQEDSAVYLCASRLGLAGEQYFGPGTRLTVT.